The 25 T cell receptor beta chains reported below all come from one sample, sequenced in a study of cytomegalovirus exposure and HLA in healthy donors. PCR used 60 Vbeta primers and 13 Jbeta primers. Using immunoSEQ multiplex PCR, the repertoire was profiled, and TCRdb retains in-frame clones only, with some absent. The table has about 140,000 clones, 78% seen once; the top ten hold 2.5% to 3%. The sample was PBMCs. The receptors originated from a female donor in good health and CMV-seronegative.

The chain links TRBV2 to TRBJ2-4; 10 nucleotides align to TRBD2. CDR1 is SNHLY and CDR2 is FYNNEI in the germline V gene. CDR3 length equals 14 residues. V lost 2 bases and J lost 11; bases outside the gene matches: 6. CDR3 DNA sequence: TGTGCCAGCAGTGAAACGCTAGCGGGAGACCTTCAGTACTTC. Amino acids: CASSETLAGDLQYF. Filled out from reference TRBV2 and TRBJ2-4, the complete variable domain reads EPEVTQTPSHQVTQMGQEVILRCVPISNHLYFYWYRQILGQKVEFLVSFYNNEISEKSEIFDDQFSVERPDGSNFTLKIRSTKLEDSAMYFCASSETLAGDLQYFGAGTRLSVL.

CDR3 in DNA: TGTGCCAGTAGCAACAGGGGGAACAATCAGCCCCAGCATTTT. Translated, it gives CASSNRGNNQPQHF. This chain joins TRBV19 and TRBJ1-5, with TRBD1 matching 8 bases. The CDR3 consists of 14 residues. The V gene's germline CDR1 is LNHDA and CDR2 SQIVND (reference sequence). J gave up 3 bases and V 6 bases, and 4 bases lay outside the gene matches.

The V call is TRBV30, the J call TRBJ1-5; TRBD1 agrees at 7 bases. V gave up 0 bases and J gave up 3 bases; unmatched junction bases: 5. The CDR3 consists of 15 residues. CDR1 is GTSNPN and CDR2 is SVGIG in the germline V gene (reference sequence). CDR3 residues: CAWSVGQANNQPQHF. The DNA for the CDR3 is TGTGCCTGGAGTGTAGGACAGGCAAACAATCAGCCCCAGCATTTT.

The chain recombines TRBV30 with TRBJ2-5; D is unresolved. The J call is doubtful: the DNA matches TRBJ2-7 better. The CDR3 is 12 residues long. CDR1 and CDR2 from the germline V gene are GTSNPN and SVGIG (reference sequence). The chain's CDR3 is CAWSVESYEQYF. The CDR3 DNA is TGTGCCTGGAGTGTAGAGAGCTACGAGCAGTACTTC.

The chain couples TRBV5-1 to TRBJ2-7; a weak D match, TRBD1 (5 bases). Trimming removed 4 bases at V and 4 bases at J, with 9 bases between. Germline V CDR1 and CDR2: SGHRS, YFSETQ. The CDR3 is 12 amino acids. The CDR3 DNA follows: TGCGCCAGCAGCCCGGCAGGGTACGAGCAGTACTTC. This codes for CASSPAGYEQYF.

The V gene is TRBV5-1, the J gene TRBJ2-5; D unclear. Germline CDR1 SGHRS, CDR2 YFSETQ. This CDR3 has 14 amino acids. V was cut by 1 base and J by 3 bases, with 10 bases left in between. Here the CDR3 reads CASSLLVVEETQYF. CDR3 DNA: TGCGCCAGCAGCTTGTTAGTCGTAGAAGAGACCCAGTACTTC.

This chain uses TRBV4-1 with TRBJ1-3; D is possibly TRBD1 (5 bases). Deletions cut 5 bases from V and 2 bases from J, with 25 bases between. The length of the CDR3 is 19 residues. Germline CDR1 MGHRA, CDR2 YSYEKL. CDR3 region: CASSTPRAGLSPPGNTIYF. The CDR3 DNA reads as TGCGCCAGCAGCACCCCCAGGGCAGGGTTAAGCCCCCCTGGAAACACCATATATTTT.

CDR3 sequence: CASSATGQNTGELFF. As DNA, the CDR3 is TGTGCCAGCAGCGCGACAGGGCAGAACACCGGGGAGCTGTTTTTT. The V call is TRBV9, the J call TRBJ2-2, with 7 bases lining up with TRBD1. Germline CDR1 reads SGDLS; CDR2 reads YYNGEE. This CDR3 is built from 15 residues. Trimming cost V 3 bases and J 1 base; bases outside gene matches: 3.

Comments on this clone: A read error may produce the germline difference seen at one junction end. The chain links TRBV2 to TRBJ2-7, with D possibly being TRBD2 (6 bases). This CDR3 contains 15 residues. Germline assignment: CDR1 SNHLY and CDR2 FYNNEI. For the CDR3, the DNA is TGTGCCAGCAGCGAAGGAGGACTACCACGGGTTCAGCAGTACTTC. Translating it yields CASSEGGLPRVQQYF.

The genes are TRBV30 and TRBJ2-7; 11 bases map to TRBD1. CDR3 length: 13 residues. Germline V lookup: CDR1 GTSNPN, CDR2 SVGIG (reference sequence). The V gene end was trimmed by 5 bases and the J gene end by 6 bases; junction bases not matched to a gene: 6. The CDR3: CAWGTGGTREQYF. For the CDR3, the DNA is TGTGCCTGGGGGACAGGGGGAACACGCGAGCAGTACTTC.

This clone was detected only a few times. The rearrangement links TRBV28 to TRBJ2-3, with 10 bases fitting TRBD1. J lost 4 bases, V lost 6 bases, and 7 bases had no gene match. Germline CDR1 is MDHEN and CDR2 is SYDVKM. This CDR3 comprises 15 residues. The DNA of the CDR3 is TGTGCCAGCAGCTCTGACAGGGGGCGGTCAGATACGCAGTATTTT. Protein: CASSSDRGRSDTQYF.

CDR3 residues: CASSTQGGTGRQYF. For the CDR3, the DNA is TGTGCCAGTAGTACCCAAGGGGGGACAGGGAGGCAGTACTTC. The genes are TRBV19 and TRBJ2-7, with 9 nucleotides matching TRBD1. J gave up 9 bases and V 4 bases, and 10 bases lay outside the gene matches. In germline, CDR1 is LNHDA, CDR2 SQIVND (reference sequence). This CDR3 has 14 residues.

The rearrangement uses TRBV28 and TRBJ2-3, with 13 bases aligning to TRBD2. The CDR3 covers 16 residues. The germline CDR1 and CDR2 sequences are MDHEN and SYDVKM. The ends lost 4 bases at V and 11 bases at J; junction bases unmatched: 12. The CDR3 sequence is CASSSTSGRLFGGQYF. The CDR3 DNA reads TGTGCCAGCAGTTCGACTAGCGGGAGGCTTTTTGGGGGGCAGTATTTT.

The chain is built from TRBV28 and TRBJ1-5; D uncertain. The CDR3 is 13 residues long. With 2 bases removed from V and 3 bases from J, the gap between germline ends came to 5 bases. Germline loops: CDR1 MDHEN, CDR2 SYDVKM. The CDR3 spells CASSLTDNQPQHF. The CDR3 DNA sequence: TGTGCCAGCAGTTTAACAGACAATCAGCCCCAGCATTTT.

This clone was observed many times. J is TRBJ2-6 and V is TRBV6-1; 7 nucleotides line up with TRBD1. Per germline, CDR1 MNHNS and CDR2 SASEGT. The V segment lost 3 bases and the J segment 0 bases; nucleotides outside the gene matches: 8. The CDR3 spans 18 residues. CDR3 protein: CASSDWDRVISGANVLTF. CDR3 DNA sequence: TGTGCCAGCAGTGACTGGGACAGAGTAATCTCTGGGGCCAACGTCCTGACTTTC.

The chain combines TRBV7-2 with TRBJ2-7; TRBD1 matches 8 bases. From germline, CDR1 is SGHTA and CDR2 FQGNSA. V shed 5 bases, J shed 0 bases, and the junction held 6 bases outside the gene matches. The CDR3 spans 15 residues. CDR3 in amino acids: CASSPGGLSSYEQYF. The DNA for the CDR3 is TGTGCCAGCAGCCCAGGGGGCCTTAGCTCCTACGAGCAGTACTTC.

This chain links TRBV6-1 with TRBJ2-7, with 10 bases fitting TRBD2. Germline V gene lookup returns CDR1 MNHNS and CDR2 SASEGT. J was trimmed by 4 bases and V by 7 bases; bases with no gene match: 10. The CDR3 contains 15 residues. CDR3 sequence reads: CASTPTPSGGYEQYF. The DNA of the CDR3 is TGTGCCAGCACCCCCACCCCTAGCGGGGGTTACGAGCAGTACTTC.

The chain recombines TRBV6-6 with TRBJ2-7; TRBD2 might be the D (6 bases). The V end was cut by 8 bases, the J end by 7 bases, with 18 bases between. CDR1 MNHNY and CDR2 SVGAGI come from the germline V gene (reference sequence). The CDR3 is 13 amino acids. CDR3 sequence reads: CASFQGPGGEQYF. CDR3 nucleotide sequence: TGTGCCAGCTTCCAAGGACCTGGGGGGGAGCAGTACTTC.

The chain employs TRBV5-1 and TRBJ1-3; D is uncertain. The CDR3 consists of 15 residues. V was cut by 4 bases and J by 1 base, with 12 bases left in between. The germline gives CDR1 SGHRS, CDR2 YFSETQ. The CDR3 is CASSALGGSGNTIYF. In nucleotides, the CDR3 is TGCGCCAGCAGCGCCCTTGGAGGGTCTGGAAACACCATATATTTT.

CDR3 loop: CASSLARDRDYGYTF. CDR3 in DNA: TGCGCCAGCAGCCTGGCCCGGGACAGGGACTATGGCTACACCTTC. The chain joins TRBV4-1 to TRBJ1-2, with 9 bases lining up with TRBD1. The V segment lost 4 bases and the J segment 3 bases; nucleotides outside the gene matches: 6. The CDR3 has 15 amino acids. Germline-derived CDR1 and CDR2 are MGHRA and YSYEKL.

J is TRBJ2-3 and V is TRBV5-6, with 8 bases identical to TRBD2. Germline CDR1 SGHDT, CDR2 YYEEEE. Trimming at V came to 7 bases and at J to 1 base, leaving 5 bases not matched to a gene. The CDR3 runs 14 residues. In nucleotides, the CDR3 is TGTGCCAGCTGTCGGGGGGGCCGCACAGATACGCAGTATTTT. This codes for CASCRGGRTDTQYF.

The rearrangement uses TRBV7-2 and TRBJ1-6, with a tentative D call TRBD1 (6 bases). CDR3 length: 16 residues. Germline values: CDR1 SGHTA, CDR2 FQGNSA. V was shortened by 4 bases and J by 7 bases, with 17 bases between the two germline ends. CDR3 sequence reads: CASSSQLGGANSPLHF. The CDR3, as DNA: TGTGCCAGCAGCTCTCAGCTGGGGGGGGCAAATTCACCCCTCCACTTT.

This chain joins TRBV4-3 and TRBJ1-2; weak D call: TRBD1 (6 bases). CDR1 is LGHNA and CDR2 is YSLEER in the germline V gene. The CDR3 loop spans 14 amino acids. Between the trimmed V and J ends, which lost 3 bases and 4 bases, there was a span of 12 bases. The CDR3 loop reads CASSQQTGVYGYTF. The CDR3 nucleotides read TGCGCCAGCAGCCAGCAGACAGGAGTCTATGGCTACACCTTC.

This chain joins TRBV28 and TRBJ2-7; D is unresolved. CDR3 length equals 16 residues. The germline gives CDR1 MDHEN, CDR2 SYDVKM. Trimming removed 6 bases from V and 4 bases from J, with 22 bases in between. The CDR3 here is CASRLSAPPARYEQYF. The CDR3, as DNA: TGTGCCAGCAGGCTAAGTGCCCCACCCGCTCGGTACGAGCAGTACTTC. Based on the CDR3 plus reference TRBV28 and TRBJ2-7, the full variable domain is DVKVTQSSRYLVKRTGEKVFLECVQDMDHENMFWYRQDPGLGLRLIYFSYDVKMKEKGDIPEGYSVSREKKERFSLILESASTNQTSMYLCASRLSAPPARYEQYFGPGTRLTVT.

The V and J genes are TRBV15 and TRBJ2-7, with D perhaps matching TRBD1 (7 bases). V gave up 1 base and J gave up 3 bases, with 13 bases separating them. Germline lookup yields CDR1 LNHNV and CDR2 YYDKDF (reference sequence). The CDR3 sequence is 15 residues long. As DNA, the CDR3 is TGTGCCACCAGCAGAGTGGGGGGACAGAGCTACGAGCAGTACTTC. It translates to CATSRVGGQSYEQYF.